This passage covers 2 T cell receptor beta chains from one sample sequenced in a study of CD8+CD57+ T cells in acquired aplastic anemia (dated by TCRdb to the late 2010s). TCRdb names Illumina HiSeq 2000 as the instrument used. Profiling of TCR beta VDJ combinations and CDR3 sequences used genomic DNA as the template. In TCRdb, the public reads were trimmed at Q25 with fastp and aligned with MiXCR, with productive beta chains retained. Records with the same CDR3 protein are collapsed into one entry carrying the most frequent genes and DNA. The sample records hundreds of thousands of distinct CDR3 sequences, 45% to 70% of which are singletons. The ten largest clones take up 7.5% to 9% of the sample. The material sequenced was sorted CD4+, CD8+, or CD8+CD57+ T cells (not recorded which) from PBMCs. All receptors come from a human donor with severe aplastic anemia or a healthy control (not recorded which).

The chain uses TRBV5-4 and TRBJ2-5, with D perhaps assigned TRBD1 or TRBD2 (6 bases each). The CDR3 has 14 residues. Germline assignment: CDR1 SGHNT and CDR2 YYREEE (reference sequence). Trimming took 3 bases from V and 5 from J, leaving 14 bases between them. In DNA, the CDR3 is TGTGCCAGCAGCTGGGGGCGGGGACGGGAGACCCAGTACTTC. Translating it yields CASSWGRGRETQYF. The whole variable domain, remainder taken from reference TRBV5-4 and TRBJ2-5, is ETGVTQSPTHLIKTRGQQVTLRCSSQSGHNTVSWYQQALGQGPQFIFQYYREEENGRGNFPPRFSGLQFPNYSSELNVNALELDDSALYLCASSWGRGRETQYFGPGTRLLVL.

This chain joins TRBV5-1 and TRBJ2-5; D unclear. This CDR3 has 15 amino acids. V gave up 4 bases and J gave up 1 base, with 14 bases separating them. The germline gives CDR1 SGHRS, CDR2 YFSETQ. The CDR3 DNA is TGCGCCAGCAGCGGCTCGTTAGCCGCCCAAGAGACCCAGTACTTC. Protein: CASSGSLAAQETQYF.